A selection of T cell receptor beta chains follows, all from one sample in a study of identifying expanded T cells in peripheral blood. Here immunoSEQ multiplex PCR was the method, and the copy in TCRdb shows in-frame clones only, minus some. The repertoire holds approximately 120,000 clones, with approximately 88% as singletons. The sample consisted of blood. These receptor sequences come from a person aged 18 to 75 in good health. CDR3s include the opening cysteine and the closing phenylalanine or tryptophan. A D gene is named only where the DNA matches it firmly. Rows give clone size only sometimes, using once, few, many, or a class for an expanded clone.

v_call: TRBV30; j_call: TRBJ2-1; d_call: .; clone_size: .; cdr3_nt: TGTGCCTGGAGTGTCATGTCGGGGAATGAGCAGTTCTTC; cdr3_aa: CAWSVMSGNEQFF
v_call: TRBV5-6; j_call: TRBJ2-7; d_call: .; clone_size: few; cdr3_nt: TGTGCCAGCAGTCTGGCAGGGTCCGAGCAGTACTTC; cdr3_aa: CASSLAGSEQYF
v_call: TRBV7-8; j_call: TRBJ2-7; d_call: TRBD1; clone_size: .; cdr3_nt: TGTGCCAGCAGCTTAGATTGGGACAGGAAGTACGAGCAGTACTTC; cdr3_aa: CASSLDWDRKYEQYF
v_call: TRBV14; j_call: TRBJ1-2; d_call: .; clone_size: .; cdr3_nt: TGTGCCAGCACGCTCACCGGGACGCCGAACTATGGCTACACCTTC; cdr3_aa: CASTLTGTPNYGYTF
v_call: TRBV25-1; j_call: TRBJ1-6; d_call: .; clone_size: few; cdr3_nt: TGTGCCAGCAGTGAATATAGGGCCAGCGGCACACCCCTCCACTTT; cdr3_aa: CASSEYRASGTPLHF
v_call: TRBV7-8; j_call: TRBJ1-2; d_call: .; clone_size: .; cdr3_nt: TGTGCCAGCAGGGGGGGAGGAGGACTCTATGGCTACACCTTC; cdr3_aa: CASRGGGGLYGYTF
v_call: TRBV19; j_call: TRBJ1-5; d_call: .; clone_size: .; cdr3_nt: TGTGCCAGTAGTATGACCTCGTACAATCAGCCCCAGCATTTT; cdr3_aa: CASSMTSYNQPQHF
v_call: TRBV4-3; j_call: TRBJ1-1; d_call: .; clone_size: .; cdr3_nt: TGCGCCAGCAGCCAAGATTTGGGGGACACTGAAGCTTTCTTT; cdr3_aa: CASSQDLGDTEAFF
v_call: TRBV6-5; j_call: TRBJ2-1; d_call: .; clone_size: .; cdr3_nt: TGTGCCAGCAGTTACTCGTTTGGGACGTTTCCCAATGAGCAGTTCTTC; cdr3_aa: CASSYSFGTFPNEQFF
v_call: TRBV5-8; j_call: TRBJ1-2; d_call: .; clone_size: .; cdr3_nt: TGTGCCAGCAGCCCGACAACAGGAGGTGGCTACACCTTC; cdr3_aa: CASSPTTGGGYTF
v_call: TRBV18; j_call: TRBJ2-1; d_call: .; clone_size: once; cdr3_nt: TGTGCCAGCAGATGGACGGCAGACAATGAGCAGTTCTTC; cdr3_aa: CASRWTADNEQFF
v_call: TRBV23-1; j_call: TRBJ1-2; d_call: .; clone_size: .; cdr3_nt: TGCGCCAGCAGTCAATCGGGTCACAGGCGACTCTATGGCTACACCTTC; cdr3_aa: CASSQSGHRRLYGYTF
v_call: TRBV18; j_call: TRBJ2-3; d_call: .; clone_size: .; cdr3_nt: TGTGCCAGCTCACCGTCGAGACAGGCCGGGGGCACAGATACGCAGTATTTT; cdr3_aa: CASSPSRQAGGTDTQYF
v_call: TRBV30; j_call: TRBJ2-3; d_call: TRBD1; clone_size: .; cdr3_nt: TGTGCCTGGTCCGGGACAGGGTCAGATACGCAGTATTTT; cdr3_aa: CAWSGTGSDTQYF
v_call: TRBV25-1; j_call: TRBJ2-7; d_call: .; clone_size: .; cdr3_nt: TGTGCCAGCAGTCCCCCTGGCAGTACCTACGAGCAGTACTTC; cdr3_aa: CASSPPGSTYEQYF
v_call: TRBV6-1; j_call: TRBJ2-2; d_call: .; clone_size: few; cdr3_nt: TGTGCCAGCAGCCTCCGAGGGGCGAACACCGGGGAGCTGTTTTTT; cdr3_aa: CASSLRGANTGELFF
v_call: TRBV10-1; j_call: TRBJ1-2; d_call: .; clone_size: .; cdr3_nt: TGCGCCAGCAGTGCCGGGACTAACTATGGCTACACCTTC; cdr3_aa: CASSAGTNYGYTF
v_call: TRBV9; j_call: TRBJ2-1; d_call: TRBD2; clone_size: .; cdr3_nt: TGTGCCAGCAGCCCCCGGACTAGCGTAGACAATGAGCAGTTCTTC; cdr3_aa: CASSPRTSVDNEQFF
v_call: TRBV7-2; j_call: TRBJ2-3; d_call: .; clone_size: .; cdr3_nt: TGTGCCAGCAGCTTAAATCGGAGAGATACGCAGTATTTT; cdr3_aa: CASSLNRRDTQYF
v_call: TRBV7-2; j_call: TRBJ2-6; d_call: .; clone_size: .; cdr3_nt: TGTGCCAGCAGCTTATCTCTCGGCTCTGGGGCCAACGTCCTGACTTTC; cdr3_aa: CASSLSLGSGANVLTF
v_call: TRBV7-9; j_call: TRBJ1-5; d_call: .; clone_size: .; cdr3_nt: TGTGCCAGCAGCCCCGGGATTAATCAGCCCCAGCATTTT; cdr3_aa: CASSPGINQPQHF
v_call: TRBV4-1; j_call: TRBJ2-1; d_call: .; clone_size: .; cdr3_nt: TGCGCCAGCAGCCAAGATCACCCCCGGGGTACAAGGCGGGTGATCCATGAGCAGTTCTTC; cdr3_aa: CASSQDHPRGTRRVIHEQFF
v_call: TRBV5-4; j_call: TRBJ1-1; d_call: .; clone_size: .; cdr3_nt: TGTGCCAGCAGCTTGGCTGGGGGCAGTACTGAAGCTTTCTTT; cdr3_aa: CASSLAGGSTEAFF
v_call: TRBV27; j_call: TRBJ1-1; d_call: .; clone_size: .; cdr3_nt: TGTGCCAGCAGTTTATCGAGCCAGGGTAGGGGCACTGAAGCTTTCTTT; cdr3_aa: CASSLSSQGRGTEAFF
v_call: TRBV6-5; j_call: TRBJ2-7; d_call: TRBD2; clone_size: once; cdr3_nt: TGTGCCAGCAGCCCTTCTTTCTTGAGAGCGGGGGAGCAGTACTTC; cdr3_aa: CASSPSFLRAGEQYF
v_call: TRBV6-6; j_call: TRBJ1-4; d_call: .; clone_size: .; cdr3_nt: TGTGCCAGCAGTCAATTTAATGAAAAACTGTTTTTT; cdr3_aa: CASSQFNEKLFF
v_call: TRBV21-1; j_call: TRBJ1-4; d_call: .; clone_size: .; cdr3_nt: TGTGCCAGCAGCGCCCCGGGACTGCCTGATGAAAAACTGTTTTTT; cdr3_aa: CASSAPGLPDEKLFF
v_call: TRBV7-3; j_call: TRBJ2-3; d_call: TRBD2; clone_size: once; cdr3_nt: TGTGCCAGCAGCTTAGGGGGGGACCACAGGACAGATACGCAGTATTTT; cdr3_aa: CASSLGGDHRTDTQYF
v_call: TRBV7-7; j_call: TRBJ2-3; d_call: .; clone_size: .; cdr3_nt: TGTGCCAGCAGCCGAAATCCCACAGATACGCAGTATTTT; cdr3_aa: CASSRNPTDTQYF
v_call: TRBV5-1; j_call: TRBJ2-7; d_call: TRBD1; clone_size: .; cdr3_nt: TGCGCCAGCAGCTTGCTGGGACAGGCCTACGAGCAGTACTTC; cdr3_aa: CASSLLGQAYEQYF
v_call: TRBV4-2; j_call: TRBJ2-3; d_call: TRBD2; clone_size: .; cdr3_nt: TGTGCCAGCAGCCATAGGGTGGGGGGGAACACAGATACGCAGTATTTT; cdr3_aa: CASSHRVGGNTDTQYF
v_call: TRBV7-9; j_call: TRBJ1-1; d_call: TRBD1; clone_size: .; cdr3_nt: TGTGCCAGCAGCTTAGATGGGACAGGGGGCACTGAAGCTTTCTTT; cdr3_aa: CASSLDGTGGTEAFF
v_call: TRBV7-5; j_call: TRBJ2-6; d_call: .; clone_size: .; cdr3_nt: TGTGCCAGAACTTCGCGGTGTAGACAAAGTCGGGCCAACGTCCTGACTTTC; cdr3_aa: CARTSRCRQSRANVLTF
v_call: TRBV5-6; j_call: TRBJ2-7; d_call: TRBD1; clone_size: .; cdr3_nt: TGTGCCAGCAGCTTGGCCCCCGATGGACAGGGGACCTACGAGCAGTACTTC; cdr3_aa: CASSLAPDGQGTYEQYF
v_call: TRBV19; j_call: TRBJ2-6; d_call: TRBD1; clone_size: .; cdr3_nt: TGTGCCAGTACCCCGGACAGGGCCTCTGGGGCCAACGTCCTGACTTTC; cdr3_aa: CASTPDRASGANVLTF
v_call: TRBV11-2; j_call: TRBJ1-1; d_call: .; clone_size: .; cdr3_nt: TGTGCCAGCAGCTCGGACGTCCGGGGCACTGAAGCTTTCTTT; cdr3_aa: CASSSDVRGTEAFF
v_call: TRBV7-2; j_call: TRBJ1-1; d_call: .; clone_size: many; cdr3_nt: TGTGCCAGCAGCTTCTCTACGGGCATGAACACTGAAGCTTTCTTT; cdr3_aa: CASSFSTGMNTEAFF
v_call: TRBV6-5; j_call: TRBJ1-2; d_call: TRBD1; clone_size: .; cdr3_nt: TGTGCCAGCAGTTACCTTTCGACAGGGGGGAACTATGGCTACACCTTC; cdr3_aa: CASSYLSTGGNYGYTF
v_call: TRBV15; j_call: TRBJ2-5; d_call: .; clone_size: .; cdr3_nt: TGTGCCACCAGCAGAGATGGGCGGGAACAAGAGACCCAGTACTTC; cdr3_aa: CATSRDGREQETQYF
v_call: TRBV2; j_call: TRBJ1-4; d_call: .; clone_size: .; cdr3_nt: TGTGCCAGCAGTGGTGTACAGATCTACGAAAAACTGTTTTTT; cdr3_aa: CASSGVQIYEKLFF
v_call: TRBV7-3; j_call: TRBJ2-2; d_call: .; clone_size: once; cdr3_nt: TGTGCCAGCAGCTTAGAGGCAGGCGCCGGGGAGCTGTTTTTT; cdr3_aa: CASSLEAGAGELFF
v_call: TRBV7-9; j_call: TRBJ2-7; d_call: .; clone_size: .; cdr3_nt: TGTGCCAGCAGCCTGGGAGCCTCCTACGAGCAGTACTTC; cdr3_aa: CASSLGASYEQYF
v_call: TRBV5-4; j_call: TRBJ2-7; d_call: TRBD1; clone_size: .; cdr3_nt: TGTGCCAGCAGCTGGAGGGACAGGGGAGTCTACGAGCAGTACTTC; cdr3_aa: CASSWRDRGVYEQYF
v_call: TRBV18; j_call: TRBJ1-4; d_call: .; clone_size: .; cdr3_nt: TGTGCCAGCTCACCCGGACGGGGATCAGAAAAACTGTTTTTT; cdr3_aa: CASSPGRGSEKLFF
v_call: TRBV19; j_call: TRBJ1-5; d_call: .; clone_size: .; cdr3_nt: TGTGCCAGTAGTATAGGCCCGGCGGGGCGGAACCAGCCCCAGCATTTT; cdr3_aa: CASSIGPAGRNQPQHF
v_call: TRBV7-9; j_call: TRBJ2-7; d_call: .; clone_size: .; cdr3_nt: TGTGCCAGCAGCTTAGGGCAGTTATCCTACGAGCAGTACTTC; cdr3_aa: CASSLGQLSYEQYF
v_call: TRBV6-5; j_call: TRBJ2-1; d_call: .; clone_size: .; cdr3_nt: TGTGCCAGCAGTTACCAGGGGGGGGCCCTGAACAATGAGCAGTTCTTC; cdr3_aa: CASSYQGGALNNEQFF
v_call: TRBV7-2; j_call: TRBJ2-7; d_call: TRBD2; clone_size: .; cdr3_nt: TGTGCCAGCAGTACACTCCGGGGACTAGCGGCCGGATCCTACGAGCAGTACTTC; cdr3_aa: CASSTLRGLAAGSYEQYF
v_call: TRBV19; j_call: TRBJ2-1; d_call: .; clone_size: .; cdr3_nt: TGTGCCAGTAGTCCCCAGGTAGTGGGCCTTGGGAATGAGCAGTTCTTC; cdr3_aa: CASSPQVVGLGNEQFF
v_call: TRBV7-9; j_call: TRBJ2-7; d_call: .; clone_size: .; cdr3_nt: TGTGCCAGCAGCTTGGGAGAGAGGCCCTACGAGCAGTACTTC; cdr3_aa: CASSLGERPYEQYF
v_call: TRBV2; j_call: TRBJ1-1; d_call: TRBD1; clone_size: .; cdr3_nt: TGTGCCAGCATAGGACAGGGACTCACTGAAGCTTTCTTT; cdr3_aa: CASIGQGLTEAFF
v_call: TRBV11-2; j_call: TRBJ2-5; d_call: .; clone_size: once; cdr3_nt: TGTGCCAGCAGCTCCGGGGCCTTTGAGACCCAGTACTTC; cdr3_aa: CASSSGAFETQYF
v_call: TRBV4-3; j_call: TRBJ1-2; d_call: .; clone_size: .; cdr3_nt: TGCGCCAGCAGCCAAGATCGTCTGGGAAGCGCCTTAAGGGGCTACACCTTC; cdr3_aa: CASSQDRLGSALRGYTF
v_call: TRBV9; j_call: TRBJ1-5; d_call: .; clone_size: once; cdr3_nt: TGTGCCAGCAGCGTAGGCAGGGTCAATCAGCCCCAGCATTTT; cdr3_aa: CASSVGRVNQPQHF
v_call: TRBV6-5; j_call: TRBJ2-7; d_call: .; clone_size: few; cdr3_nt: TGTGCCTCAAAGACAGGTCTAGCCACCTACGAGCAGTACTTC; cdr3_aa: CASKTGLATYEQYF
v_call: TRBV30; j_call: TRBJ2-3; d_call: TRBD2; clone_size: .; cdr3_nt: TGTGCCTGGAGTGGCGGGGGTGTGGATACGCAGTATTTT; cdr3_aa: CAWSGGGVDTQYF
v_call: TRBV18; j_call: TRBJ2-1; d_call: .; clone_size: .; cdr3_nt: TGTGCCAGCTCACGTACAGGGAGCAATGAGCAGTTCTTC; cdr3_aa: CASSRTGSNEQFF
v_call: TRBV21-1; j_call: TRBJ1-5; d_call: .; clone_size: .; cdr3_nt: TGTGCCAGCAGCAAAAAGGGGTCTTTGGGGAGGGGACAGCCCCAGCATTTT; cdr3_aa: CASSKKGSLGRGQPQHF
v_call: TRBV6-5; j_call: TRBJ1-2; d_call: .; clone_size: .; cdr3_nt: TGTGCCAGCAGTTACTCGATAGGCAGGGGTAACTATGGCTACACCTTC; cdr3_aa: CASSYSIGRGNYGYTF